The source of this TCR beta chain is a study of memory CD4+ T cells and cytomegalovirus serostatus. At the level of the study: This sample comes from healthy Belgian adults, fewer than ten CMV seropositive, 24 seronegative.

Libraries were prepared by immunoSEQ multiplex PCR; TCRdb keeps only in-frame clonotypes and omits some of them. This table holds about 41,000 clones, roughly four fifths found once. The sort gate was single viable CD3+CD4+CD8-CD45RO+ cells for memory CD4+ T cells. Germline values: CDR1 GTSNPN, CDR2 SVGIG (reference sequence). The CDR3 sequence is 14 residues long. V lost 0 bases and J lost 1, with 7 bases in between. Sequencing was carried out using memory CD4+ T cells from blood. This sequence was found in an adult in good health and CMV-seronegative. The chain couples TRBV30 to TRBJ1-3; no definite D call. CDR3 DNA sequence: TGTGCCTGGAGTGTAACGGGATCTGGAAACACCATATATTTT. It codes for CAWSVTGSGNTIYF.